The T cell receptor (beta chain) described here comes from a study of T cell changes during pregnancy in multiple sclerosis. The CDR3 contains 13 residues. With V trimmed by 6 bases and J by 6 bases, 2 bases remained unmatched. Germline V gene lookup returns CDR1 MGHDK and CDR2 SYGVNS. Sequencing was performed with immunoSEQ multiplex PCR; in TCRdb, only in-frame clones are kept and a portion is missing. The table has around 51,000 clones, 85% to 95% seen once. The sequence derives from a female donor with multiple sclerosis, enrolled in a pregnancy study. The rearrangement joins TRBV25-1 to TRBJ1-4; TRBD1 agrees at 9 bases. This specimen consisted of CD4+ T cells from peripheral blood mononuclear cells, obtained in the second trimester of pregnancy. The chain's CDR3 is CASRGQGYEKLFF. Written as DNA, the CDR3 is TGTGCCAGCAGGGGACAGGGCTATGAAAAACTGTTTTTT.